This TCR beta chain originates from a study of CD4+ T cells in melanoma. The study, taken as a whole, reports: A reported correlation linked neoantigen-specific CD4+ T cells to CD8+, macrophage and B cell function. In melanoma, neoantigen-specific CD4+ T cells reportedly differed in differentiation state.

Turning to this clone: No antigen is known for it.

Sequencing used immunoSEQ multiplex PCR; TCRdb keeps in-frame clones, though not all of them. The table lists 140,000 or so clones, 80% to 95% of them singletons. With 5 bases removed from V and 4 bases from J, the gap between germline ends came to 13 bases. Germline values: CDR1 SGHAT, CDR2 FQNNGV. The CDR3 has 14 amino acids. The clonotype comes from a human donor with melanoma. V usage is TRBV11-2 and J usage is TRBJ2-3; D is unresolved. CDR3 DNA sequence: TGTGCCAGCAGCACTCAATCCCCGGCAGATACGCAGTATTTT. Its translation: CASSTQSPADTQYF.